The 17 T cell receptor beta chains below come from one sample, sequenced in a study of T cell responses to AZD1222 COVID-19 vaccine. Measured with immunoSEQ multiplex PCR; TCRdb has only the in-frame clones, and not every one. The sample records about 120,000 clones, approximately 92% being singletons. This material consisted of peripheral blood, taken on day 0 of AZD1222 vaccination. Every receptor here comes from an adult in good health.

The chain is built from TRBV11-2 and TRBJ2-5, with a weak D call TRBD2 (5 bases). Trimming cost V 2 bases and J 5 bases, with 18 bases left between them. CDR1 and CDR2 (germline): SGHAT, FQNNGV. CDR3 length equals 16 residues. CDR3 in amino acids: CASSLTLSGKRETQYF. For the CDR3, the DNA is TGTGCCAGCAGCTTAACCCTATCCGGGAAGAGGGAGACCCAGTACTTC.

This clone has only one observation. The V call is TRBV12-5, the J call TRBJ1-6; maybe TRBD1 (5 bases). This CDR3 has 15 amino acids. Germline CDR1 and CDR2: LGHNT and FRNRAP. Trimming shortened V by 5 bases and J by 3 bases, and 11 bases separated the two germline ends. This CDR3 reads CASGPGTFYNSPLHF. The CDR3 DNA reads TGTGCTAGTGGTCCAGGGACGTTCTATAATTCACCCCTCCACTTT.

This chain connects TRBV2 to TRBJ2-7; D unresolved. Germline CDR1 and CDR2: SNHLY and FYNNEI. The V gene lost 5 bases and the J gene lost 4 bases, with 21 bases spanning the gap. This CDR3 spans 16 amino acids. This chain's CDR3 is CASSQGPRPTRYEQYF. The CDR3 DNA is TGTGCCAGCAGTCAAGGTCCCAGGCCGACACGATACGAGCAGTACTTC. Together with reference TRBV2 and TRBJ2-7, the CDR3 gives the full variable domain: EPEVTQTPSHQVTQMGQEVILRCVPISNHLYFYWYRQILGQKVEFLVSFYNNEISEKSEIFDDQFSVERPDGSNFTLKIRSTKLEDSAMYFCASSQGPRPTRYEQYFGPGTRLTVT.

The chain is built from TRBV12-3 or TRBV12-4 and TRBJ2-7; D is tentatively TRBD1 or TRBD2 (5 bases each). V lost 6 bases and J lost 2, with 8 bases in between. This CDR3 spans 12 amino acids. The CDR3 loop reads CASRKGPYEQYF. The CDR3 DNA follows: TGTGCCAGCAGGAAGGGACCCTACGAGCAGTACTTC.

The chain has TRBV4-1 and TRBJ2-3, with 7 bases aligning to TRBD2. V trimming: 7 bases; J trimming: 2 bases; junction bases outside the gene matches: 12. The length of the CDR3 is 16 residues. Germline-derived CDR1 and CDR2 are MGHRA and YSYEKL. The CDR3 reads CASTPLEAGHTDTQYF. In DNA form, the CDR3 reads TGCGCCAGCACCCCACTAGAAGCGGGGCACACAGATACGCAGTATTTT.

The CDR3 loop is CASNRLGDYNEQFF. The CDR3 region has the DNA TGTGCCAGCAATAGATTGGGGGACTACAATGAGCAGTTCTTC. The V and J genes are TRBV28 and TRBJ2-1; D possibly uses TRBD1 or TRBD2 (5 bases each). Germline V gives CDR1 MDHEN, CDR2 SYDVKM. Trimming took off 7 bases at V and 3 bases at J, with 13 bases between the two ends. CDR3 length: 14 amino acids.

The chain joins TRBV4-3 to TRBJ2-2; D tentatively reads TRBD1 or TRBD2 (7 bases each). Germline CDR1 LGHNA, CDR2 YSLEER. The CDR3 sequence is 19 residues long. V was trimmed by 3 bases and J by 3 bases, leaving 23 bases between them. For the CDR3, the DNA is TGCGCCAGCAGCCAGGCAGGGGGAGGGAACGGAGACCACACCGGGGAGCTGTTTTTT. Its protein product is CASSQAGGGNGDHTGELFF.

The gene calls are TRBV27 and TRBJ1-1; possibly TRBD1 for D (5 bases). This CDR3 is 15 amino acids long. Germline CDR1 is MNHEY and CDR2 is SMNVEV (reference sequence). The V gene lost 0 bases and the J gene lost 3 bases, with 11 bases spanning the gap. This chain's CDR3 is CASSLSTRGDTEAFF. CDR3 DNA: TGTGCCAGCAGTTTATCGACCAGAGGGGACACTGAAGCTTTCTTT.

The chain employs TRBV27 and TRBJ2-7; D not resolved. Between the trimmed V and J ends, which lost 6 bases and 3 bases, there was a span of 12 bases. CDR3 length: 13 amino acids. Germline CDR1 and CDR2: MNHEY and SMNVEV (reference sequence). CDR3 in DNA: TGTGCCAGCAGCGGTACAGAAGGCTACGAGCAGTACTTC. Its translation: CASSGTEGYEQYF.

The V call is TRBV30, the J call TRBJ1-6; D unclear. The CDR3 covers 14 residues. Germline V gene data show CDR1 as GTSNPN and CDR2 as SVGIG (reference sequence). Trimming took 8 bases from V and 7 from J, leaving 18 bases between them. The CDR3 region has the DNA TGTGCCCGGCGCGGAATGGTGGAAAATTCACCCCTCCACTTT. Protein sequence: CARRGMVENSPLHF.

This clone has a single count. The chain has TRBV13 and TRBJ2-3, with D uncertain. The CDR3 has 15 residues. The V end lost 0 bases, the J end lost 8 bases, and 15 bases lay between the germline ends. Looked up from germline, CDR1 is PRHDT and CDR2 is FYEKMQ (reference sequence). The CDR3 DNA is TGTGCCAGCAGCTTAGGGAGAGCCCTTACTCGTACGCAGTATTTT. This encodes CASSLGRALTRTQYF.

This chain uses TRBV12-3 or TRBV12-4 with TRBJ2-7, with 12 bases that match TRBD2. V was clipped by 2 bases and J by 11 bases; unmatched bases: 4. This CDR3 is 13 amino acids long. The DNA of the CDR3 is TGTGCCAGCAGTTTACGACTAGCGGGGGAGGAGTACTTC. Its translation is CASSLRLAGEEYF.

The chain carries TRBV6-1 and TRBJ1-5; no clear D gene. The CDR3 runs to 13 residues. Germline V gives CDR1 MNHNS, CDR2 SASEGT. Between the trimmed V and J ends, which lost 0 bases and 4 bases, there was a span of 4 bases. The CDR3 spells CASSEAGNQPQHF. CDR3 nucleotides: TGTGCCAGCAGTGAAGCGGGGAATCAGCCCCAGCATTTT.

The V call is TRBV6-5, the J call TRBJ1-3; no clear D gene. This CDR3 comprises 14 residues. Germline V gene data show CDR1 as MNHEY and CDR2 as SVGAGI. Trimming took 2 bases from V and 4 from J, leaving 9 bases between them. The CDR3 reads CASSYDERGNTIYF. CDR3 nucleotides: TGTGCCAGCAGTTACGACGAGCGGGGAAACACCATATATTTT.

This clone has only one observation. This chain connects TRBV10-3 to TRBJ1-1, with D perhaps matching TRBD1 (5 bases). V lost 4 bases, J lost 0 bases, and 12 bases lay in between. The length of the CDR3 is 15 residues. Germline assignment: CDR1 ENHRY and CDR2 SYGVKD. The CDR3 loop is CAISVGGGVNTEAFF. The DNA of the CDR3 is TGTGCCATCAGTGTCGGGGGAGGGGTGAACACTGAAGCTTTCTTT.

The chain links TRBV6-6 to TRBJ1-5; 8 bases match TRBD1. Unmatched junction bases numbered 6, after V lost 2 bases and J lost 12 bases. The CDR3 has 13 residues. Germline V lookup: CDR1 MNHNY, CDR2 SVGAGI (reference sequence). DNA of the CDR3: TGTGCCAGCAGTTACCAACAGGGGGAATTCCAGCATTTT. It codes for CASSYQQGEFQHF.

Worth noting for this clone: Within the sample, other DNA sequences also encode this same CDR3. The genes are TRBV18 and TRBJ2-5, with D unclear. CDR3 size: 11 residues. CDR1 is KGHSH, CDR2 LQKENI, per germline. V lost 1 base, J lost 5 bases, and 2 bases lay in between. CDR3 residues: CASSPQETQYF. Written as DNA, the CDR3 is TGTGCCAGCTCACCACAGGAGACCCAGTACTTC.